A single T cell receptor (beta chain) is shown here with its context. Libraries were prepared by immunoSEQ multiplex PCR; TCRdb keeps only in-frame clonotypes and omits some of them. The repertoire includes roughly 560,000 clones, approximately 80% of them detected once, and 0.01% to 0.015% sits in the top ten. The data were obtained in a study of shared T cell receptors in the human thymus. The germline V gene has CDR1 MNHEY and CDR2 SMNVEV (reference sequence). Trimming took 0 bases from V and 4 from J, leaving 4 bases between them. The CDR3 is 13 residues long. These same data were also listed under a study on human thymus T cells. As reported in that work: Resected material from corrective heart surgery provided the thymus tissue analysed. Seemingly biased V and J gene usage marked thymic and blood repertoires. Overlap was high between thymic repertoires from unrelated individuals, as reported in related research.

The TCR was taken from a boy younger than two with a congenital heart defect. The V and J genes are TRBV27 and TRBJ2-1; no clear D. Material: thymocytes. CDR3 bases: TGTGCCAGCAGTTTATCGCGGTACAATGAGCAGTTCTTC. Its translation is CASSLSRYNEQFF.